These T cell receptor beta chains were read from a single sample in a study of molecular identifiers for immune sequencing clone quantification. MiXCR, applied by TCRdb to the PCR reads, yields one record per CDR3 protein. This table has 80,000 to 130,000 distinct CDR3 sequences, roughly a third appearing once. Material: naive CD8+ T cells from blood, with Jurkat cell RNA spiked in. Receptors were obtained from a human donor in good health. Some libraries in this study had Jurkat cell RNA spiked in. Both conserved end residues are part of each CDR3. Fields, in order: D gene, V gene, clone size, J gene, CDR3 protein, CDR3 DNA. The D gene is left open where the match is weak. The size field is filled for only some rows; it gives once, few, many or a size class.

d_call: TRBD2
v_call: TRBV20-1
clone_size: .
j_call: TRBJ2-2
cdr3_aa: CSARALAEVNTGELFF
cdr3_nt: TGCAGTGCTAGGGCCCTAGCGGAAGTAAACACCGGGGAGCTGTTTTTT

d_call: .
v_call: TRBV28
clone_size: .
j_call: TRBJ1-1
cdr3_aa: CASSFRGDGGTEAFF
cdr3_nt: TGTGCCAGCAGTTTCAGAGGGGACGGCGGCACTGAAGCTTTCTTT

d_call: .
v_call: TRBV28
clone_size: .
j_call: TRBJ2-3
cdr3_aa: CASKVEDIYTDTQYF
cdr3_nt: TGTGCCAGCAAAGTCGAGGACATTTACACAGATACGCAGTATTTT

d_call: .
v_call: TRBV11-2
clone_size: .
j_call: TRBJ2-1
cdr3_aa: CASSPISGRYNEQFF
cdr3_nt: TGTGCCAGCAGCCCTATAAGCGGGCGATACAATGAGCAGTTCTTC

d_call: .
v_call: TRBV4-1
clone_size: .
j_call: TRBJ1-6
cdr3_aa: CASSQWWGSESPLHF
cdr3_nt: TGCGCCAGCAGCCAATGGTGGGGGTCGGAATCACCCCTCCACTTT

d_call: .
v_call: TRBV12-3/TRBV12-4
clone_size: many
j_call: TRBJ2-3
cdr3_aa: CASTGGSSDTQYF
cdr3_nt: TGTGCCAGCACAGGGGGGTCTTCAGATACGCAGTATTTT

d_call: .
v_call: TRBV9
clone_size: .
j_call: TRBJ2-2
cdr3_aa: CASSVGDLGTGELFF
cdr3_nt: TGTGCCAGCAGCGTAGGAGATCTAGGGACCGGGGAGCTGTTTTTT

d_call: .
v_call: TRBV6-6
clone_size: .
j_call: TRBJ2-3
cdr3_aa: CASSSVLALTVDTQYF
cdr3_nt: TGTGCCAGCAGTTCCGTCTTGGCCTTAACAGTTGATACGCAGTATTTT

d_call: .
v_call: TRBV4-1
clone_size: few
j_call: TRBJ2-7
cdr3_aa: CASSPRDGGGYEQYF
cdr3_nt: TGCGCCAGCAGCCCACGGGACGGTGGGGGGTACGAGCAGTACTTC

d_call: TRBD2
v_call: TRBV28
clone_size: .
j_call: TRBJ2-3
cdr3_aa: CASSLERELADTQYF
cdr3_nt: TGTGCCAGCAGTTTGGAGCGGGAGTTGGCGGATACGCAGTATTTT

d_call: .
v_call: TRBV4-3
clone_size: .
j_call: TRBJ2-1
cdr3_aa: CASSQEGPAWNEQFF
cdr3_nt: TGCGCCAGCAGCCAAGAGGGGCCGGCTTGGAATGAGCAGTTCTTC

d_call: TRBD1
v_call: TRBV5-1
clone_size: many
j_call: TRBJ2-1
cdr3_aa: CASSHRDRYNEQFF
cdr3_nt: TGCGCCAGCAGCCACCGGGACAGATACAATGAGCAGTTCTTC

d_call: .
v_call: TRBV28
clone_size: many
j_call: TRBJ2-7
cdr3_aa: CASSPNSYEQYF
cdr3_nt: TGTGCCAGCAGTCCGAATTCCTACGAGCAGTACTTC

d_call: .
v_call: TRBV29-1
clone_size: few
j_call: TRBJ2-5
cdr3_aa: CSVEKGDGGETQYF
cdr3_nt: TGCAGCGTTGAAAAGGGGGATGGCGGAGAGACCCAGTACTTC

d_call: .
v_call: TRBV7-9
clone_size: many
j_call: TRBJ2-3
cdr3_aa: CASSLVVDTQYF
cdr3_nt: TGTGCCAGCAGCTTAGTTGTAGATACGCAGTATTTT

d_call: .
v_call: TRBV20-1
clone_size: .
j_call: TRBJ2-7
cdr3_aa: CSASDRVHYEKYF
cdr3_nt: TGCAGTGCTAGCGACCGGGTCCACTACGAGAAGTACTTC

d_call: .
v_call: TRBV6-5
clone_size: many
j_call: TRBJ1-1
cdr3_aa: CASSPFPEGDAEAFF
cdr3_nt: TGTGCCAGCAGCCCATTCCCAGAAGGGGACGCTGAAGCTTTCTTT

d_call: .
v_call: TRBV5-6
clone_size: .
j_call: TRBJ2-7
cdr3_aa: CASSHYNDEQYF
cdr3_nt: TGTGCCAGCAGCCATTATAACGACGAGCAGTACTTC

d_call: .
v_call: TRBV13
clone_size: .
j_call: TRBJ2-1
cdr3_aa: CASSGTPGPQFF
cdr3_nt: TGTGCCAGCAGCGGGACTCCGGGACCGCAGTTCTTC

d_call: TRBD1
v_call: TRBV18
clone_size: .
j_call: TRBJ1-3
cdr3_aa: CASSLGQISGNTIYF
cdr3_nt: TGTGCCAGCTCCCTGGGACAGATCTCTGGAAACACCATATATTTT

d_call: TRBD1
v_call: TRBV9
clone_size: few
j_call: TRBJ1-1
cdr3_aa: CASSPDRGPEAFF
cdr3_nt: TGTGCCAGCAGCCCTGACAGGGGGCCTGAAGCTTTCTTT

d_call: .
v_call: TRBV6-4
clone_size: .
j_call: TRBJ2-3
cdr3_aa: CASSDLPTSTDTQYF
cdr3_nt: TGTGCCAGCAGTGACCTACCAACTAGCACAGATACGCAGTATTTT

d_call: TRBD1
v_call: TRBV6-2/TRBV6-3
clone_size: .
j_call: TRBJ2-2
cdr3_aa: CASKGQGPAGELFF
cdr3_nt: TGTGCCAGCAAGGGACAGGGTCCCGCCGGGGAGCTGTTTTTT

d_call: TRBD2
v_call: TRBV20-1
clone_size: .
j_call: TRBJ2-6
cdr3_aa: CCARDYYSGANVLTF
cdr3_nt: TGCTGTGCCAGGGACTATTACTCTGGGGCCAACGTCCTGACTTTC

d_call: TRBD2
v_call: TRBV12-5
clone_size: .
j_call: TRBJ2-5
cdr3_aa: CASDQGLGETQYF
cdr3_nt: TGTGCTAGTGATCAGGGACTAGGAGAGACCCAGTACTTC

d_call: .
v_call: TRBV6-6
clone_size: .
j_call: TRBJ2-7
cdr3_aa: CASSVVGYHEQYF
cdr3_nt: TGTGCCAGCAGCGTAGTGGGGTACCACGAGCAGTACTTC

d_call: TRBD2
v_call: TRBV20-1
clone_size: .
j_call: TRBJ2-7
cdr3_aa: CSARDLAGVPYEQYF
cdr3_nt: TGCAGTGCTAGAGATCTTGCGGGAGTGCCCTACGAGCAGTACTTC

d_call: .
v_call: TRBV24-1
clone_size: many
j_call: TRBJ2-3
cdr3_aa: CATSDPYGGPPDTQYF
cdr3_nt: TGTGCCACCAGTGATCCCTACGGCGGGCCACCAGATACGCAGTATTTT

d_call: .
v_call: TRBV28
clone_size: many
j_call: TRBJ2-3
cdr3_aa: CASSGRRGTQYF
cdr3_nt: TGTGCCAGCAGTGGACGGCGGGGTACGCAGTATTTT

d_call: .
v_call: TRBV19
clone_size: .
j_call: TRBJ2-7
cdr3_aa: CASSPRIEAYEQYF
cdr3_nt: TGTGCCAGTAGTCCGAGGATCGAGGCCTACGAGCAGTACTTC

d_call: TRBD1
v_call: TRBV27
clone_size: few
j_call: TRBJ2-7
cdr3_aa: CASSWTGGPTEQYF
cdr3_nt: TGTGCCAGCAGTTGGACAGGGGGCCCAACCGAGCAGTACTTC

d_call: TRBD2
v_call: TRBV12-3/TRBV12-4
clone_size: many
j_call: TRBJ2-4
cdr3_aa: CASSLVAGLAANIQYF
cdr3_nt: TGTGCCAGCAGTTTAGTCGCGGGACTAGCCGCGAACATTCAGTACTTC

d_call: TRBD2
v_call: TRBV5-1
clone_size: many
j_call: TRBJ2-7
cdr3_aa: CASSTGLAEQYF
cdr3_nt: TGCGCCAGCAGCACGGGACTAGCCGAGCAGTACTTC

d_call: TRBD2
v_call: TRBV5-4
clone_size: .
j_call: TRBJ2-3
cdr3_aa: CASTPSGTSVQYF
cdr3_nt: TGTGCCAGCACCCCTTCCGGGACTAGCGTGCAGTATTTT

d_call: .
v_call: TRBV29-1
clone_size: many
j_call: TRBJ2-2
cdr3_aa: CSVLNTGELFF
cdr3_nt: TGCAGCGTTTTAAACACCGGGGAGCTGTTTTTT

d_call: TRBD2
v_call: TRBV7-9
clone_size: .
j_call: TRBJ2-1
cdr3_aa: CASSTQRGLAGAGYNEQFF
cdr3_nt: TGTGCCAGCAGCACCCAGAGGGGACTAGCGGGAGCAGGGTACAATGAGCAGTTCTTC

d_call: .
v_call: TRBV9
clone_size: many
j_call: TRBJ2-7
cdr3_aa: CASSPPSAYEQYF
cdr3_nt: TGTGCCAGCAGCCCCCCAAGTGCCTACGAGCAGTACTTC